A selection of T cell receptor beta chains follows, all from one sample in a study of beta chain features in type 1 diabetes. The method was immunoSEQ multiplex PCR; TCRdb's version includes in-frame clones alone and lacks a portion of them. The data show hundreds of thousands of clones, with roughly an eighth seen just once and around 0.022% held by the top ten. The sample comprised naive CD4+ T cells from blood. The receptors originated from a man aged 18 to 30 with type 1 diabetes. Both conserved end residues are part of each CDR3. A D gene is named only where the DNA matches it firmly. Rows give clone size only sometimes, using once, few, many, or a class for an expanded clone.

d_call: TRBD2
v_call: TRBV7-3
j_call: TRBJ2-1
clone_size: -
cdr3_nt: TGTGCCAGCAGCACGACTAGCGGGGGGCGCAATGAGCAGTTCTTC
cdr3_aa: CASSTTSGGRNEQFF

d_call: -
v_call: TRBV30
j_call: TRBJ2-7
clone_size: few
cdr3_nt: TGTGCCTGGAGGTCCGGCCTGGGGGAGCAGTACTTC
cdr3_aa: CAWRSGLGEQYF

d_call: TRBD1
v_call: TRBV25-1
j_call: TRBJ1-4
clone_size: few
cdr3_nt: TGTGCCAGCAGGGGGACAGGGTGGTATGAAAAACTGTTTTTT
cdr3_aa: CASRGTGWYEKLFF

d_call: -
v_call: TRBV2
j_call: TRBJ1-3
clone_size: -
cdr3_nt: TGTGCCAGCAGTGAGGGAGGAACGGGCTCTGGAAACACCATATATTTT
cdr3_aa: CASSEGGTGSGNTIYF

d_call: TRBD1
v_call: TRBV11-3
j_call: TRBJ2-1
clone_size: few
cdr3_nt: TGTGCCAGCAGCTTAGGACAGGGGGCCGACAATGAGCAGTTCTTC
cdr3_aa: CASSLGQGADNEQFF

d_call: -
v_call: TRBV18
j_call: TRBJ2-1
clone_size: few
cdr3_nt: TGTGCCAGCTCACCCCGGCCGGACGGGCCTTCCAATGAGCAGTTCTTC
cdr3_aa: CASSPRPDGPSNEQFF

d_call: TRBD1
v_call: TRBV19
j_call: TRBJ1-3
clone_size: few
cdr3_nt: TGTGCCAGTAGTGTCGGACAGGGGGCGCGTGGAAACACCATATATTTT
cdr3_aa: CASSVGQGARGNTIYF

d_call: TRBD1
v_call: TRBV10-3
j_call: TRBJ1-6
clone_size: few
cdr3_nt: TGTGCCATCAGTGAGTCGGGGGCAGGGGGTAACTATTCACCCCTCCACTTT
cdr3_aa: CAISESGAGGNYSPLHF

d_call: TRBD1
v_call: TRBV9
j_call: TRBJ2-7
clone_size: -
cdr3_nt: TGTGCCAGCAGCCTCCGGGACAGCCTTGGGCGTGGGGGCGAGCAGTACTTC
cdr3_aa: CASSLRDSLGRGGEQYF

d_call: -
v_call: TRBV19
j_call: TRBJ2-3
clone_size: few
cdr3_nt: TGTGCCAGTAGTACGACACCCAGCACAGATACGCAGTATTTT
cdr3_aa: CASSTTPSTDTQYF

d_call: TRBD1
v_call: TRBV6-1
j_call: TRBJ2-7
clone_size: -
cdr3_nt: TGTGCCAGCAGCCCTGGACAGGGAGCTGCCTACGAGCAGTACTTC
cdr3_aa: CASSPGQGAAYEQYF

d_call: -
v_call: TRBV11-3
j_call: TRBJ2-3
clone_size: -
cdr3_nt: TGTGCCAGCAGCCCTGGGGGGGCCACCACAGATACGCAGTATTTT
cdr3_aa: CASSPGGATTDTQYF

d_call: TRBD1
v_call: TRBV19
j_call: TRBJ2-2
clone_size: few
cdr3_nt: TGTGCCAGTAGTATGGAAACAGGGGACCGGGAGCTGTTTTTT
cdr3_aa: CASSMETGDRELFF

d_call: -
v_call: TRBV6-5
j_call: TRBJ1-1
clone_size: -
cdr3_nt: TGTGCCAGCAAAACCGACAGGACGCACACTGAAGCTTTCTTT
cdr3_aa: CASKTDRTHTEAFF

d_call: -
v_call: TRBV6-5
j_call: TRBJ2-2
clone_size: -
cdr3_nt: TGTGCCAGCAGTTACTCGGCTAGTCAGAACACCGGGGAGCTGTTTTTT
cdr3_aa: CASSYSASQNTGELFF

d_call: -
v_call: TRBV29-1
j_call: TRBJ1-6
clone_size: -
cdr3_nt: TGCAGCGTTGGGGACGGGACTAATTCACCCCTCCACTTT
cdr3_aa: CSVGDGTNSPLHF

d_call: TRBD1
v_call: TRBV30
j_call: TRBJ1-4
clone_size: few
cdr3_nt: TGTGCCTGGGACCCACAGGGGGCGGGGGAAAAACTGTTTTTT
cdr3_aa: CAWDPQGAGEKLFF

d_call: TRBD1
v_call: TRBV28
j_call: TRBJ1-2
clone_size: -
cdr3_nt: TGTGCCAGCAAAACCGGGACAGCCTATGGCTACACCTTC
cdr3_aa: CASKTGTAYGYTF

d_call: TRBD2
v_call: TRBV4-1
j_call: TRBJ2-5
clone_size: few
cdr3_nt: TGCGCCAGCAGCGGGACTAGCGGGGGAGGGGAGACCCAGTACTTC
cdr3_aa: CASSGTSGGGETQYF

d_call: TRBD2
v_call: TRBV5-1
j_call: TRBJ2-2
clone_size: -
cdr3_nt: TGCGCCAGCAGTTTAGCGGGGGCAAACACCGGGGAGCTGTTTTTT
cdr3_aa: CASSLAGANTGELFF

d_call: -
v_call: TRBV29-1
j_call: TRBJ1-3
clone_size: -
cdr3_nt: TGCAGCGTTGAACCCCGGCCCTCAGGGGCTGGAAACACCATATATTTT
cdr3_aa: CSVEPRPSGAGNTIYF

d_call: -
v_call: TRBV18
j_call: TRBJ2-1
clone_size: few
cdr3_nt: TGTGCCAGCTCACCTCCGGGATGGGCAGGGTACAATGAGCAGTTCTTC
cdr3_aa: CASSPPGWAGYNEQFF

d_call: -
v_call: TRBV5-1
j_call: TRBJ1-3
clone_size: few
cdr3_nt: TGCGCCAGCAGCTTGGCCGCCGGGGACACCATATATTTT
cdr3_aa: CASSLAAGDTIYF

d_call: -
v_call: TRBV10-2
j_call: TRBJ2-7
clone_size: few
cdr3_nt: TGCGCCAGCACCGGGAGTTACGAGCAGTACTTC
cdr3_aa: CASTGSYEQYF

d_call: TRBD2
v_call: TRBV7-8
j_call: TRBJ2-3
clone_size: -
cdr3_nt: TGTGCCAGCAGCGCAAGGGGAGGGGAACCGGCTACGCAGTATTTT
cdr3_aa: CASSARGGEPATQYF

d_call: -
v_call: TRBV29-1
j_call: TRBJ1-1
clone_size: -
cdr3_nt: TGCAGCGTTCGGGGCCCTTTGCAGGGTAACACTGAAGCTTTCTTT
cdr3_aa: CSVRGPLQGNTEAFF

d_call: -
v_call: TRBV19
j_call: TRBJ1-2
clone_size: few
cdr3_nt: TGTGCCAGTAGTATCTATGAGGGTGGCGGCTACACCTTC
cdr3_aa: CASSIYEGGGYTF

d_call: -
v_call: TRBV30
j_call: TRBJ2-2
clone_size: -
cdr3_nt: TGTGCCTGGGTCCATCTGAGCTTCACCGGGGAGCTGTTTTTT
cdr3_aa: CAWVHLSFTGELFF

d_call: TRBD1
v_call: TRBV30
j_call: TRBJ1-6
clone_size: -
cdr3_nt: TGTGCCTTGATTGGACAGGATTATAATTCACCCCTCCACTTT
cdr3_aa: CALIGQDYNSPLHF

d_call: -
v_call: TRBV6-5
j_call: TRBJ2-7
clone_size: -
cdr3_nt: TGTGCCAGCAGCTCCATATCCGGGGCCAAGGACGAGCAGTACTTC
cdr3_aa: CASSSISGAKDEQYF

d_call: -
v_call: TRBV7-9
j_call: TRBJ1-1
clone_size: few
cdr3_nt: TGTGCCAGCAGCTTAGAGACGGAGAAAGCTTTCTTT
cdr3_aa: CASSLETEKAFF

d_call: -
v_call: TRBV30
j_call: TRBJ1-2
clone_size: -
cdr3_nt: TGTGCCTGGAGTGTAGTGTCAGCCGCCGTTTTC
cdr3_aa: CAWSVVSAAVF

d_call: TRBD1
v_call: TRBV11-3
j_call: TRBJ1-6
clone_size: -
cdr3_nt: TGTGCCAGCAGCGTCGGACAGGGGGGAAATTCACCCCTCCACTTT
cdr3_aa: CASSVGQGGNSPLHF

d_call: -
v_call: TRBV14
j_call: TRBJ2-3
clone_size: -
cdr3_nt: TGTGCCAGCAGCCTACTAGGTGGGGGCACAGATACGCAGTATTTT
cdr3_aa: CASSLLGGGTDTQYF

d_call: -
v_call: TRBV28
j_call: TRBJ1-6
clone_size: -
cdr3_nt: TGTGCCAGCAGGCCGGGGGGGCTTTCCACCCTCCACTTT
cdr3_aa: CASRPGGLSTLHF

d_call: -
v_call: TRBV6-5
j_call: TRBJ2-6
clone_size: -
cdr3_nt: TGTGCCAGCAGTACGGAGGCTGGGGCCAACGTCCTGACTTTC
cdr3_aa: CASSTEAGANVLTF

d_call: -
v_call: TRBV5-1
j_call: TRBJ2-1
clone_size: -
cdr3_nt: TGCGCCAGCAGCTTGGGGAACGACAGGTACAATGAGCAGTTCTTC
cdr3_aa: CASSLGNDRYNEQFF

d_call: TRBD2
v_call: TRBV28
j_call: TRBJ2-1
clone_size: few
cdr3_nt: TGTGCCAGCAGTGTAACTAGCGGGGGGTTTCTCTACAATGAGCAGTTCTTC
cdr3_aa: CASSVTSGGFLYNEQFF

d_call: -
v_call: TRBV19
j_call: TRBJ2-5
clone_size: few
cdr3_nt: TGTGCCAGTAGTATAACTAGGCAAGAGACCCAGTACTTC
cdr3_aa: CASSITRQETQYF

d_call: -
v_call: TRBV29-1
j_call: TRBJ1-1
clone_size: few
cdr3_nt: TGCAGCGCTGGACATTCGAACACTGAAGCTTTCTTT
cdr3_aa: CSAGHSNTEAFF

d_call: -
v_call: TRBV18
j_call: TRBJ2-5
clone_size: -
cdr3_nt: TGTGCCAGCTCGTACCAAGAGACCCAGTACTTC
cdr3_aa: CASSYQETQYF

d_call: -
v_call: TRBV28
j_call: TRBJ2-5
clone_size: -
cdr3_nt: TGTGCCAGCAGTTTAAAGTTGGAGACCCAGTACTTC
cdr3_aa: CASSLKLETQYF

d_call: -
v_call: TRBV9
j_call: TRBJ2-3
clone_size: few
cdr3_nt: TGTGCCAGCAGCCTCGGTGCTCTAGCCCTCACAGATACGCAGTATTTT
cdr3_aa: CASSLGALALTDTQYF

d_call: TRBD2
v_call: TRBV7-9
j_call: TRBJ2-3
clone_size: few
cdr3_nt: TGTGCCAGCAGCGAATCTAAGCGGGGGGGCACAGATACGCAGTATTTT
cdr3_aa: CASSESKRGGTDTQYF